This T cell receptor (beta chain) derives from a study of control samples from healthy donors and cancer patients (TCRdb year 2020). Of note for this clone: Its cognate antigen has yet to be identified. Base quality data are lacking; no much larger clone is found one base away.

V is cut back by 10 bases and J by 6 bases, with 11 bases in the junction unmatched. The CDR3 holds 14 amino acids from the cysteine to the phenylalanine. The CDR3 DNA has 42 bases and is translated from base 1. CDR1 and CDR2, looked up from the germline V gene (reference sequence), are LNHDA and SQIVND. Library construction relied on the immunoSEQ multiplex PCR assay. This is the immuneACCESS table as TCRdb keeps it, with only in-frame sequences that have V and J called. A part of the clones is gone; compared with another copy, unresolved V genes explain less than half, and the rest is unexplained. The sample profile shows about 94,000 clones; less than 95% of them were found once. Around 3.5% of the sample is taken by the ten largest.

The rearrangement combines TRBV19 with TRBJ1-1, with 10 bases matching TRBD1. This clonotype was sampled from a woman between 18 and 29 years old in good health. The sample taken for sequencing was blood. The DNA sequence is given as TGTGCCACCCTTCCCCGGGACAGGGGAGCTGAAGCTTTCTTT. Its translation reads: CATLPRDRGAEAFF. This CDR3, with the reference TRBV19 and TRBJ1-1 proteins standing in past its ends, gives the full variable domain DGGITQSPKYLFRKEGQNVTLSCEQNLNHDAMYWYRQDPGQGLRLIYYSQIVNDFQKGDIAEGYSVSREKKESFPLTVTSAQKNPTAFYLCATLPRDRGAEAFFGQGTRLTVV.